This TCR beta chain was captured by sequencing in a study of T-cell memory formation after mild COVID-19. About this clonotype: Its antigen is not identified.

Study-level points and caveats: The study found contracting CD4+ clones mainly in CM and EM and contracting CD8+ clones in EMRA. Nothing confirmed that second-wave clones peaking on day 37 were specific for SARS-CoV-2.

5'RACE with constant-segment primers yielded barcoded, UMI-tagged TCR alpha and TCR beta cDNA libraries. TCRdb reprocessed the 5' RACE reads with MiXCR, giving one entry per CDR3 protein. This sample has around 390,000 distinct CDR3 sequences, with 15% to 20% found just once. V shed 5 bases and J 4 bases; nucleotides not matched to a gene: 10. The CDR3 runs 16 residues. Germline values: CDR1 SGHNT, CDR2 YYREEE (reference sequence). This TCR came from a man aged 18 to 29 who had mild COVID-19 (a few samples of this study predate the infection). Cell type and time point are not known. The rearrangement joins TRBV5-4 to TRBJ2-2, with TRBD2 identical over 8 bases. Sequenced: PBMCs or a T cell subset sorted from them (not recorded which). CDR3 protein: CASRSGSSGGTGELFF. Here the CDR3 DNA reads TGTGCCAGCAGGTCCGGGAGCAGCGGGGGCACCGGGGAGCTGTTTTTT. The full variable domain, in which reference TRBV5-4 and TRBJ2-2 provide the parts outside the CDR3, is ETGVTQSPTHLIKTRGQQVTLRCSSQSGHNTVSWYQQALGQGPQFIFQYYREEENGRGNFPPRFSGLQFPNYSSELNVNALELDDSALYLCASRSGSSGGTGELFFGEGSRLTVL.